Below, 18 T cell receptor beta chains from the same sample are listed, as sequenced in a study of T cell responses to AZD1222 COVID-19 vaccine. Sequencing used immunoSEQ multiplex PCR; TCRdb keeps in-frame clones, though not all of them. In the table there are some 120,000 clones, around 84% of which are singletons. The specimen comprised peripheral blood, sampled 28 days after the second AZD1222 dose. These receptors came from an adult who received the AZD1222 COVID-19 vaccine.

The chain has TRBV7-2 and TRBJ2-2; D unresolved. Germline CDR1 SGHTA, CDR2 FQGNSA. The V and J ends lost 1 base and 5 bases respectively, with 8 bases between them. The CDR3 covers 14 residues. The CDR3 loop reads CASSLGVGTGELFF. CDR3 sequence (DNA): TGTGCCAGCAGCTTAGGTGTAGGGACCGGGGAGCTGTTTTTT.

This sequence joins TRBV14 and TRBJ1-6; D unresolved. CDR1 is SGHDN and CDR2 is FVKESK in the germline V gene. The CDR3 consists of 13 residues. V lost 1 base to trimming and J lost 9 bases, with 7 bases between them. The CDR3 DNA reads TGTGCCAGCAGCCAAGTCCTCTCTTCACCCCTCCACTTT. The encoded protein is CASSQVLSSPLHF.

The rearrangement links TRBV6-6 to TRBJ1-6; the D is unclear. Germline V CDR1 and CDR2: MNHNY, SVGAGI (reference sequence). V was shortened by 8 bases and J by 7 bases, with 12 bases between the two germline ends. CDR3 length: 13 amino acids. The DNA of the CDR3 is TGTGCCAGCGTTCAGGCCGGGAATTCACCCCTCCACTTT. It specifies CASVQAGNSPLHF.

This chain links TRBV6-5 with TRBJ1-4, with D unresolved. Germline V gene sequence: CDR1 MNHEY, CDR2 SVGAGI. V shed 8 bases and J shed 3 bases, with 10 bases lying between them. CDR3 length: 13 amino acids. CDR3: CASGGSANEKLFF. The CDR3 nucleotides are TGTGCCAGCGGCGGGAGTGCTAATGAAAAACTGTTTTTT.

The V gene is TRBV6-5, the J gene TRBJ1-6; D ambiguous. Trimming shortened V by 8 bases and J by 3 bases, and 11 bases separated the two germline ends. Germline V lookup: CDR1 MNHEY, CDR2 SVGAGI. The CDR3 runs to 14 residues. The CDR3 DNA reads as TGTGCCAGCTTAGGCCTCCTCTATAATTCACCCCTCCACTTT. Its translation: CASLGLLYNSPLHF.

The chain uses TRBV28 and TRBJ1-4; 11 nucleotides match TRBD1. The CDR3 extends over 16 amino acids. V lost 6 bases and J lost 5; bases outside the gene matches: 8. Germline assignment: CDR1 MDHEN and CDR2 SYDVKM. This chain's CDR3 is CASRSRTGGRNEKLFF. The CDR3 nucleotides are TGTGCCAGCAGAAGTCGGACAGGGGGCCGGAATGAAAAACTGTTTTTT.

CDR3 sequence reads: CASSYAGEGKAFF. The CDR3 DNA reads TGTGCCAGCAGTTACGCAGGGGAAGGAAAAGCTTTCTTT. This sequence joins TRBV6-2 or TRBV6-3 and TRBJ1-1; a weak D match, TRBD1 (6 bases). Deletions cut 2 bases from V and 9 bases from J, with 13 bases between. The germline gives CDR1 MNHEY, CDR2 SVGEGT. This CDR3 comprises 13 residues.

The rearrangement links TRBV30 to TRBJ2-3; tentative D call: TRBD1 (6 bases). Germline V gene lookup returns CDR1 GTSNPN and CDR2 SVGIG (reference sequence). The CDR3 is 15 amino acids. Trimming left V 1 base short and J 1 base short, with 12 bases between. The CDR3 region is CAWSGGRQGTDTQYF. CDR3 DNA: TGTGCCTGGAGTGGGGGGAGACAGGGCACAGATACGCAGTATTTT.

J is TRBJ1-4 and V is TRBV9; possibly TRBD1 for D (6 bases). The V gene's germline CDR1 is SGDLS and CDR2 YYNGEE. The CDR3 runs 15 residues. The ends were cut back, 8 bases at V and 7 bases at J, with 21 bases in the middle. The CDR3 region has the DNA TGTGCCAGTAGCCTACAGGGTCTCGGAGGTGAAAAACTGTTTTTT. Protein sequence: CASSLQGLGGEKLFF.

The rearrangement uses TRBV5-4 and TRBJ2-5, with 15 nucleotides matching TRBD2. This CDR3 has 16 amino acids. The ends lost 3 bases at V and 5 bases at J; junction bases unmatched: 5. CDR1 SGHNT and CDR2 YYREEE come from the germline V gene (reference sequence). CDR3 sequence (DNA): TGTGCCAGCAGCTCCGGGACTAGCGGGGGGATTGAGACCCAGTACTTC. It specifies CASSSGTSGGIETQYF.

This clone was counted between two and nine times. The chain is built from TRBV30 and TRBJ1-1, with D maybe TRBD1 (5 bases). Germline V gives CDR1 GTSNPN, CDR2 SVGIG (reference sequence). This CDR3 contains 14 residues. Trimming shortened V by 4 bases and J by 7 bases, and 19 bases separated the two germline ends. The CDR3 loop reads CAWIAGFRLSEAFF. The CDR3 coding sequence is TGTGCCTGGATCGCAGGGTTTCGGTTGAGTGAAGCTTTCTTT.

The chain employs TRBV6-5 and TRBJ2-3; TRBD2 aligns across 9 bases. This CDR3 comprises 16 residues. Germline CDR1 is MNHEY and CDR2 is SVGAGI. V shed 4 bases and J 5 bases; nucleotides not matched to a gene: 10. The chain's CDR3 is CASSSPGRGGRDTQYF. The DNA of the CDR3 is TGTGCCAGCAGTTCTCCCGGGCGGGGGGGCAGAGATACGCAGTATTTT.

This clone was counted only a few times. This chain joins TRBV7-8 and TRBJ1-1; D remains ambiguous. The CDR3 contains 13 residues. CDR1 and CDR2 (germline): SGHVS, FQNEAQ. V was clipped by 1 base and J by 0 bases, with 3 bases between them. CDR3 loop: CASSLGMNTEAFF. Written as DNA, the CDR3 is TGTGCCAGCAGCTTAGGGATGAACACTGAAGCTTTCTTT.

The chain is built from TRBV2 and TRBJ2-1; D is undetermined. The V end was cut by 3 bases, the J end by 8 bases, with 8 bases between. CDR1 SNHLY and CDR2 FYNNEI come from the germline V gene. There are 12 residues in the CDR3. This CDR3 is CASSDARHEQFF. CDR3 bases: TGTGCCAGCAGTGACGCCCGACATGAGCAGTTCTTC.

CDR3 amino acids: CASRLLAGGLYEQYF. The CDR3 region has the DNA TGTGCCAGCAGACTTCTAGCGGGGGGACTCTACGAGCAGTACTTC. The chain employs TRBV6-5 and TRBJ2-7; 11 positions match TRBD2. Per germline, CDR1 MNHEY and CDR2 SVGAGI. With 6 bases clipped from V and 3 bases from J, the junction kept 7 bases outside the gene matches. The CDR3 runs to 15 residues.

V and J are TRBV30 and TRBJ2-6; no definite D call. This CDR3 is 13 amino acids long. V lost 4 bases and J lost 0, with 4 bases in between. The germline V gene encodes CDR1 GTSNPN and CDR2 SVGIG (reference sequence). Written as DNA, the CDR3 is TGTGCCTGGATCTTCTCTGGGGCCAACGTCCTGACTTTC. Protein sequence: CAWIFSGANVLTF.

The rearrangement links TRBV27 to TRBJ1-2; 10 bases align to TRBD1. The CDR3 is 15 residues long. Trimming removed 4 bases from V and 6 bases from J; junction bases left unmatched: 8. Looked up from germline, CDR1 is MNHEY and CDR2 is SMNVEV (reference sequence). In DNA form, the CDR3 reads TGTGCCAGCAGTTCACCGGGACAGGGGATTGATGGCTACACCTTC. Its translation is CASSSPGQGIDGYTF.

This CDR3 reads CASSQDRGTGEGNTIYF. CDR3 bases: TGTGCCAGCAGCCAAGATCGCGGGACAGGGGAAGGAAACACCATATATTTT. The chain recombines TRBV4-2 with TRBJ1-3; TRBD1 agrees at 10 bases. Germline-derived CDR1 and CDR2 are LGHNA and YNFKEQ. V gave up 0 bases and J gave up 4 bases; unmatched junction bases: 6. The CDR3 length is 17 residues.